This T cell receptor (beta chain) emerged from a study of neurological immune-mediated disorders. This clonotype was seen at least ten times. TCRdb fed the 5' RACE reads into MiXCR, producing one record per CDR3 protein. This repertoire shows 55,000 to 70,000 distinct CDR3 sequences, approximately 3.4% found once; its top ten account for about 5%. This receptor was identified in a woman in her fifties or sixties with multiple sclerosis. Source material: PBMCs.

The CDR3 region is CASSLTLGTAGNYGYTF. DNA of the CDR3: TGCGCCAGCAGCCTCACGTTGGGGACCGCAGGCAACTATGGCTACACCTTC. V gene TRBV4-1 combines with J gene TRBJ1-2, with a possible D match to TRBD1 (5 bases). Deletions cut 4 bases from V and 2 bases from J, with 20 bases between. CDR1 is MGHRA and CDR2 is YSYEKL in the germline V gene. This CDR3 has 17 residues.